This T cell receptor beta chain is drawn from a study of T cells after posttransplantation cyclophosphamide. Control samples came 1 year after myeloablative marrow transplants with methotrexate plus calcineurin inhibitor. Data came from immunoSEQ multiplex PCR; TCRdb stores just in-frame clones and leaves some out. The sample has approximately 21,000 clones, 65% to 90% seen once; the top ten hold about 2%. Germline V gene sequence: CDR1 MNHEY, CDR2 SMNVEV (reference sequence). Trimming left V 2 bases short and J 6 bases short, with 7 bases between. The CDR3 is 13 residues long. This sequence originates from a female patient younger than 45 who received an allogeneic stem cell transplant from an unrelated donor, was CMV-positive, and had acute and chronic GVHD. The graft donor may have contributed some T cells. This rearrangement joins TRBV27 to TRBJ2-2, with D possibly being TRBD1 (5 bases). The sample here was PBMCs, taken about 400 days after allogeneic stem cell transplant with calcineurin inhibitor and methotrexate. The CDR3 here is CASSLQGSGELFF. The CDR3 nucleotides are TGTGCCAGCAGTTTACAGGGCTCCGGGGAGCTGTTTTTT.